The clone carrying this TCR beta chain is medium-sized by frequency. The data were produced by immunoSEQ multiplex PCR, yet TCRdb's version contains in-frame clones alone and is incomplete. The table for this sample gives 2,000 to 2,500 clones. The record originates from a study of synovial regulatory T cells in juvenile arthritis. Per the germline V gene, CDR1 is MDHEN and CDR2 is SYDVKM. The CDR3 contains 15 residues. The entry carries no DNA sequence. The synovial samples were synovial fluid, paired with peripheral blood from each active arthritis patient. Patients had median age about 12 years, range about 2.4-25.

The rearrangement joins TRBV28 to TRBJ1-1; TCRdb returns TRBD1, unconfirmable since there is no DNA. The clonotype was recovered from a donor aged 2-35 years with juvenile idiopathic arthritis. The sequenced sample was Treg cells from the synovium. CDR3 region: CTSSLHQGLNTEAFF.